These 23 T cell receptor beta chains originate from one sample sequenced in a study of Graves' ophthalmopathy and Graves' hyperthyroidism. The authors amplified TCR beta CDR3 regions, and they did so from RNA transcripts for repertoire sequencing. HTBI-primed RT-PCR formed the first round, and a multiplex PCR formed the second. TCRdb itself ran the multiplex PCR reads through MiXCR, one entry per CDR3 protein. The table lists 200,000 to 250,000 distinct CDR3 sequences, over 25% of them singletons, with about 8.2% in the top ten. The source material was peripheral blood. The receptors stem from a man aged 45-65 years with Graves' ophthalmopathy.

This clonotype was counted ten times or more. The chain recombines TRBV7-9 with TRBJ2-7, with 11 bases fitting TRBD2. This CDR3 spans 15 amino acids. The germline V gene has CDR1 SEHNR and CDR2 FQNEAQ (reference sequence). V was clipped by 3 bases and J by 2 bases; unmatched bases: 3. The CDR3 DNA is TGTGCCAGCAGCTTGCTAGCGGGAGGACCCTACGAGCAGTACTTC. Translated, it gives CASSLLAGGPYEQYF.

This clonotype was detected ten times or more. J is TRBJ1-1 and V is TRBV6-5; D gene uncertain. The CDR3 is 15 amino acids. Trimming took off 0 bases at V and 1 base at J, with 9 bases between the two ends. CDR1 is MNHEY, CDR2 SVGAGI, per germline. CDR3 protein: CASSYSNRGNTEAFF. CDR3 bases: TGTGCCAGCAGTTACTCGAATCGGGGGAACACTGAAGCTTTCTTT.

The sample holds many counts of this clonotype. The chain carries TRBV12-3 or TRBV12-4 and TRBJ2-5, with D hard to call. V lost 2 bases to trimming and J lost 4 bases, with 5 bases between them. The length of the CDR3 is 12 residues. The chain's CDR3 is CASSLSGETQYF. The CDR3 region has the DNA TGTGCCAGCAGTTTATCTGGAGAGACCCAGTACTTC.

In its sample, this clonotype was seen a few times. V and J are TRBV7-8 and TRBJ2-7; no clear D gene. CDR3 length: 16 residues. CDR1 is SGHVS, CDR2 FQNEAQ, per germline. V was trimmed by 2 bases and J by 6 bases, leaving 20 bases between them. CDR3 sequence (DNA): TGTGCCAGCAGCTTACTTGGTTCTGGTGCGGTAATCGAGCAGTACTTC. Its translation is CASSLLGSGAVIEQYF.

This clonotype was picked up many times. The CDR3 region is CASSFRGIEQFF. CDR3 coding DNA: TGTGCCAGCAGTTTCCGGGGGATTGAGCAGTTCTTC. This sequence joins TRBV27 and TRBJ2-1; maybe TRBD2 (6 bases). The CDR3 contains 12 residues. Trimming took 3 bases from V and 9 from J, leaving 9 bases between them. Germline CDR1 is MNHEY and CDR2 is SMNVEV (reference sequence).

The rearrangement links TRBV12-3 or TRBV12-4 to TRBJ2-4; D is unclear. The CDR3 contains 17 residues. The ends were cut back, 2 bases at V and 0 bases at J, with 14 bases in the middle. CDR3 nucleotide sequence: TGTGCCAGCAGTTTATCGCTGGGGAATCTAGCCAAAAACATTCAGTACTTC. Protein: CASSLSLGNLAKNIQYF.

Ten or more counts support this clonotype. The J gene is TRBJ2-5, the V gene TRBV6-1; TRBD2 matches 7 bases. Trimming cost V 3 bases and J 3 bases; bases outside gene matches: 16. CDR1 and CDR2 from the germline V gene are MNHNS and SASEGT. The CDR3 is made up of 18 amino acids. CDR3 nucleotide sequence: TGTGCCAGCAGTGATCCCCCTATACTAGCGCCAGAAAAAGAGACCCAGTACTTC. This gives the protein CASSDPPILAPEKETQYF.

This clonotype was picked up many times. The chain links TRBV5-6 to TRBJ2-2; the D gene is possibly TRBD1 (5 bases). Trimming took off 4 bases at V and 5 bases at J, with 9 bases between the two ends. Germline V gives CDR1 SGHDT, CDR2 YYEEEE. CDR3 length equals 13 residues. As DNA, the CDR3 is TGTGCCAGCAGCCTCTACAGGACCGGGGAGCTGTTTTTT. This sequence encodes CASSLYRTGELFF. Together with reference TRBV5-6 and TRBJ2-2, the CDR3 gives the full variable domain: DAGVTQSPTHLIKTRGQQVTLRCSPKSGHDTVSWYQQALGQGPQFIFQYYEEEERQRGNFPDRFSGHQFPNYSSELNVNALLLGDSALYLCASSLYRTGELFFGEGSRLTVL.

CDR3 DNA: TGTGCCAGCAGTTACGGGCCCCCGAACTTCTACGAGCAGTACTTC. It translates to CASSYGPPNFYEQYF. This chain uses TRBV6-5 with TRBJ2-7; D gene ambiguous. V dropped 2 bases and J dropped 3 bases, with 14 bases sitting between them. The CDR3 contains 15 residues. CDR1 is MNHEY and CDR2 is SVGAGI in the germline V gene.

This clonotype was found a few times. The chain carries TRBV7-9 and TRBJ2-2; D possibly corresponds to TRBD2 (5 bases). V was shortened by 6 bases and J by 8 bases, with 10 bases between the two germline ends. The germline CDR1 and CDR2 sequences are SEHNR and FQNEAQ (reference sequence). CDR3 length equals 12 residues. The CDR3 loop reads CASSSGMGELFF. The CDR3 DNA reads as TGTGCCAGCAGTTCCGGGATGGGGGAGCTGTTTTTT.

CDR3 loop: CASSTTPRAYGYTF. The CDR3 coding sequence is TGTGCCAGCAGTACAACCCCCAGGGCTTATGGCTACACCTTC. This sequence joins TRBV28 and TRBJ1-2; D is possibly TRBD1 (5 bases). CDR1 MDHEN and CDR2 SYDVKM come from the germline V gene. CDR3 length: 14 amino acids. V lost 5 bases to trimming and J lost 5 bases, with 15 bases between them.

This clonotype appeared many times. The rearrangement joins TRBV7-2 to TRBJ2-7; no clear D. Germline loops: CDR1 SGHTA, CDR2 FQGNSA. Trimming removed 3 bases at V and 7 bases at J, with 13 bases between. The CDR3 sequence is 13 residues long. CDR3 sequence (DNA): TGTGCCAGCAGCTTCTACGGGTTTGAGGAGCAGTACTTC. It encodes CASSFYGFEEQYF.

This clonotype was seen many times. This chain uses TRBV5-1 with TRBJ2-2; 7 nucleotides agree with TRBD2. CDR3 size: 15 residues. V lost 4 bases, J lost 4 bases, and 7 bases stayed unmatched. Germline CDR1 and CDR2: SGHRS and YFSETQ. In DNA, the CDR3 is TGCGCCAGCAGCGGACTAGTCTCGTCCACCGGGGAGCTGTTTTTT. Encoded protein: CASSGLVSSTGELFF.

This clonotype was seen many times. The CDR3 region has the DNA TGTGCCAGTAGTTCCCTAGCGGGAGAGTCCTACGAGCAGTACTTC. Translating it yields CASSSLAGESYEQYF. The chain links TRBV19 to TRBJ2-7; 10 bases are a match to TRBD2. The CDR3 has 15 amino acids. The J segment lost 1 base and the V segment lost 5 bases, leaving 5 bases of the junction unmatched. Germline loops: CDR1 LNHDA, CDR2 SQIVND (reference sequence). Together with reference TRBV19 and TRBJ2-7, the CDR3 gives the full variable domain: DGGITQSPKYLFRKEGQNVTLSCEQNLNHDAMYWYRQDPGQGLRLIYYSQIVNDFQKGDIAEGYSVSREKKESFPLTVTSAQKNPTAFYLCASSSLAGESYEQYFGPGTRLTVT.

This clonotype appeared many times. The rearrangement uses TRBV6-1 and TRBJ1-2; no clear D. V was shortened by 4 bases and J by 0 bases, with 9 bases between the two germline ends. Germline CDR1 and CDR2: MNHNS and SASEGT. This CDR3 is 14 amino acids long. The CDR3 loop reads CASSVGISNYGYTF. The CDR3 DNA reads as TGTGCCAGCAGTGTGGGGATCTCTAACTATGGCTACACCTTC.

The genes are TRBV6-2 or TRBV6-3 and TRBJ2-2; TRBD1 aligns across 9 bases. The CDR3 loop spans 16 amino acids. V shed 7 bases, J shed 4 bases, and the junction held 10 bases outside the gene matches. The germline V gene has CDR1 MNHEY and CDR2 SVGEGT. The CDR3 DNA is TGTGCCAGCACATGGGGGGACAGGGTTTCCACCGGGGAGCTGTTTTTT. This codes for CASTWGDRVSTGELFF.

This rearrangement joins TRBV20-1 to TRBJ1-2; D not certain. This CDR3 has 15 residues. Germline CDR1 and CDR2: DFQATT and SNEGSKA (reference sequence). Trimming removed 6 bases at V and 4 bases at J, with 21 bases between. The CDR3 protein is CSADEGLGVGYGYTF. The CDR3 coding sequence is TGCAGTGCAGACGAAGGACTCGGGGTCGGCTATGGCTACACCTTC.

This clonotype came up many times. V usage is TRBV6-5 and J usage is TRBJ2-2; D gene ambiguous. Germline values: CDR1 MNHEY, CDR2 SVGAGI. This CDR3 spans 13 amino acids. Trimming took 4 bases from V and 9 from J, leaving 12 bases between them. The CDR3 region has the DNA TGTGCCAGCAGTTTATTATCCCAAAGGGAGCTGTTTTTT. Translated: CASSLLSQRELFF.

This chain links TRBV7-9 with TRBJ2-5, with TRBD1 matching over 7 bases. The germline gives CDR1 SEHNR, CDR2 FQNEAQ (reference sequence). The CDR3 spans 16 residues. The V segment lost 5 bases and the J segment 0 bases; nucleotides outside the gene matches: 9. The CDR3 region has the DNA TGTGCCAGCAGCCCGACCGGGACAGCGTACCAAGAGACCCAGTACTTC. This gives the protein CASSPTGTAYQETQYF.

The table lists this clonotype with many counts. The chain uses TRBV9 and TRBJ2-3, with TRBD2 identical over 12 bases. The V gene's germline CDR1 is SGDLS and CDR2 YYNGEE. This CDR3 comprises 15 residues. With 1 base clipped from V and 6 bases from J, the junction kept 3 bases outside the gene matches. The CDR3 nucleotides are TGTGCCAGCAGCGTAACGACTAGCGGGAGTGATACGCAGTATTTT. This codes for CASSVTTSGSDTQYF.

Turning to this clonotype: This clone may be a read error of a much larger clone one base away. The CDR3 protein is CASTRTGVDEQYF. The DNA of the CDR3 is TGTGCCAGCACCCGGACAGGGGTCGACGAGCAGTACTTC. The chain carries TRBV6-1 and TRBJ2-7; TRBD1 matches 9 bases. Trimming took 7 bases from V and 5 from J; bases not matched to a gene: 6. This CDR3 is 13 amino acids long. The V gene's germline CDR1 is MNHNS and CDR2 SASEGT.

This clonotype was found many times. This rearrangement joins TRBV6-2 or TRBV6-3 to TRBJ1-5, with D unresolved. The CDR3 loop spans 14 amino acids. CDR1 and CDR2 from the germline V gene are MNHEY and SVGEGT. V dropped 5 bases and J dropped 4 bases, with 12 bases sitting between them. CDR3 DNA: TGTGCCAGCAGTGGGCCAGCCTCTAATCAGCCCCAGCATTTT. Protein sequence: CASSGPASNQPQHF.

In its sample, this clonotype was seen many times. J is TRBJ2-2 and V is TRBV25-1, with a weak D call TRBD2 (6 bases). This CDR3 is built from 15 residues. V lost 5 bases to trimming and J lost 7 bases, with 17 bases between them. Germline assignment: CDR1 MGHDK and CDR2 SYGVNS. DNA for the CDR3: TGTGCCAGCAGTCCCCAGGCGGGGAAATACGGGGAGCTGTTTTTT. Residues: CASSPQAGKYGELFF.